These 32 T cell receptor beta chains were sequenced from one sample in a study of T cell repertoires in cytomegalovirus infection (dated by TCRdb to the late 2010s). These receptors' antigens are unknown. This sample was sequenced with an Illumina HiSeq 1500. Clones were called with MiXCR by TCRdb after fastp trimmed the public reads at Q25, and only in-frame beta chains were retained. CDR3 protein sequences are deduplicated, and each keeps its most common genes and DNA. The sample table lists roughly 120,000 distinct CDR3 sequences, 9.5% to 13% of them with a count of one. The top ten clones comprise 30% to 40% of the sample. The sample comprised PBMCs, sequenced either directly or after in vitro stimulation (not recorded which). The receptors stem from a human donor in good health (CMV status not recorded). Some clones in this sample may be carry-over from other donors' samples.

CDR3 in DNA: TGTGCCAGCAGTTTGGGCACCCCCCCAACCCGAAAAGCTTTCTTT. Residues: CASSLGTPPTRKAFF. V usage is TRBV12-3 or TRBV12-4 and J usage is TRBJ1-1; D is unresolved. Trimming removed 3 bases at V and 9 bases at J, with 20 bases between. CDR3 length: 15 residues.

J is TRBJ1-1 and V is TRBV11-2; D perhaps matches TRBD1 (5 bases). Germline V CDR1 and CDR2: SGHAT, FQNNGV. The CDR3 sequence is 12 residues long. Trimming removed 5 bases from V and 10 bases from J, with 14 bases in between. CDR3 sequence: CASSPVRERAFF. In DNA form, the CDR3 reads TGTGCCAGCAGCCCGGTCAGGGAGCGAGCTTTCTTT.

The table lists this clonotype with many counts. This chain joins TRBV12-3 or TRBV12-4 and TRBJ2-6, with D possibly being TRBD1 (6 bases). CDR3 length: 18 residues. V was pared by 6 bases and J by 0 bases, with 18 bases between. The CDR3 bases are TGTGCCAGCAGGATCCACAGGGACCTCGCCTCTGGGGCCAACGTCCTGACTTTC. It codes for CASRIHRDLASGANVLTF.

This clonotype was counted at least ten times. The chain links TRBV2 to TRBJ1-1; the match to TRBD1 covers 7 bases. Per the germline V gene, CDR1 is SNHLY and CDR2 is FYNNEI. This CDR3 contains 13 residues. J lost 0 bases, V lost 6 bases, and 1 base had no gene match. The CDR3 is CASRTGVNTEAFF. The CDR3 coding sequence is TGTGCCAGCAGAACAGGGGTGAACACTGAAGCTTTCTTT.

Ten or more counts support this clonotype. V and J are TRBV15 and TRBJ2-5; 8 bases are shared with TRBD2. CDR1 LNHNV and CDR2 YYDKDF come from the germline V gene (reference sequence). The V gene end was trimmed by 5 bases and the J gene end by 4 bases; junction bases not matched to a gene: 9. The CDR3 length is 15 residues. The CDR3 here is CATSEGGAGVETQYF. Here the CDR3 DNA reads TGTGCCACCAGCGAGGGCGGAGCGGGAGTAGAGACCCAGTACTTC. Variable domain in full (rest from reference TRBV15 and TRBJ2-5): DAMVIQNPRYQVTQFGKPVTLSCSQTLNHNVMYWYQQKSSQAPKLLFHYYDKDFNNEADTPDNFQSRRPNTSFCFLDIRSPGLGDTAMYLCATSEGGAGVETQYFGPGTRLLVL.

This clonotype was detected ten times or more. V is TRBV7-2 and J is TRBJ2-5, with D tentatively TRBD1 (6 bases). Germline loops: CDR1 SGHTA, CDR2 FQGNSA. V dropped 1 base and J dropped 1 base, with 13 bases sitting between them. The CDR3 has 16 amino acids. CDR3 loop: CASSLEMWTAQETQYF. In DNA form, the CDR3 reads TGTGCCAGCAGCTTAGAGATGTGGACAGCCCAAGAGACCCAGTACTTC.

This clonotype appeared a few times. The rearrangement uses TRBV5-1 and TRBJ1-3; D unresolved. Trimming removed 4 bases at V and 0 bases at J, with 5 bases between. Germline CDR1 reads SGHRS; CDR2 reads YFSETQ. The CDR3 has 13 amino acids. The CDR3 protein is CASSIYSGNTIYF. CDR3 coding DNA: TGCGCCAGCAGCATATACTCTGGAAACACCATATATTTT.

Many counts were recorded for this clonotype. This chain joins TRBV7-2 and TRBJ1-5, with no clear D. V was trimmed by 1 base and J by 1 base, leaving 5 bases between them. The CDR3 is 14 residues long. Germline CDR1 is SGHTA and CDR2 is FQGNSA. The CDR3: CASSLEFSNQPQHF. Written as DNA, the CDR3 is TGTGCCAGCAGCTTAGAGTTCAGCAATCAGCCCCAGCATTTT.

This clonotype was observed many times. The chain employs TRBV7-2 and TRBJ2-2; 9 bases are shared with TRBD1. The V gene end was trimmed by 1 base and the J gene end by 6 bases; junction bases not matched to a gene: 3. The CDR3 length is 15 residues. The germline gives CDR1 SGHTA, CDR2 FQGNSA. The CDR3: CASSLEGQGSGELFF. CDR3 sequence (DNA): TGTGCCAGCAGCTTAGAAGGACAGGGGTCCGGGGAGCTGTTTTTT.

This clonotype was seen a handful of times. The chain recombines TRBV7-8 with TRBJ2-7; D tentatively fits TRBD1 or TRBD2 (5 bases each). CDR3 length: 14 residues. The ends were cut back, 3 bases at V and 2 bases at J, with 11 bases in the middle. The V gene's germline CDR1 is SGHVS and CDR2 FQNEAQ. The CDR3 region has the DNA TGTGCCAGCAGCTTGGGGGTCACTACCTACGAGCAGTACGTC. It encodes CASSLGVTTYEQYV.

Many counts were recorded for this clonotype. The rearrangement joins TRBV9 to TRBJ1-5, with D tentatively TRBD1 (6 bases). V lost 4 bases and J 9 bases, leaving 20 bases between the germline ends. The CDR3 has 15 amino acids. CDR1 and CDR2 from the germline V gene are SGDLS and YYNGEE. CDR3 in DNA: TGTGCCAGCAGCACCTCCGGGACACCAATGGGGCCCCAGCATTTT. It encodes CASSTSGTPMGPQHF.

This clonotype was detected ten times or more. The rearrangement uses TRBV7-2 and TRBJ2-5; D not certain. Germline V lookup: CDR1 SGHTA, CDR2 FQGNSA. V was cut by 3 bases and J by 4 bases, with 9 bases left in between. CDR3 length equals 13 residues. The CDR3 DNA sequence: TGTGCCAGCAGCTTTGTCGTAGGAGAGACCCAGTACTTC. Protein sequence: CASSFVVGETQYF. The full variable domain, rest sourced from reference TRBV7-2 and TRBJ2-5, is GAGVSQSPSNKVTEKGKDVELRCDPISGHTALYWYRQSLGQGLEFLIYFQGNSAPDKSGLPSDRFSAERTGGSVSTLTIQRTQQEDSAVYLCASSFVVGETQYFGPGTRLLVL.

This clonotype was counted at least ten times. One end of the junction varies from germline; a read error may be responsible. The V and J genes are TRBV7-7 and TRBJ2-1; TRBD2 matches 8 bases. Germline V gene data show CDR1 as SSHAT and CDR2 as FNYEAQ (reference sequence). The CDR3 length is 15 residues. The CDR3 sequence: CASSALAVSYNEQFF. CDR3 nucleotides: TGTGCTAGCAGCGCACTAGCGGTGTCCTACAATGAGCAGTTCTTC.

This clonotype was picked up a small number of times. V usage is TRBV27 and J usage is TRBJ1-5; no reliable D call. V shed 6 bases and J shed 6 bases, with 12 bases lying between them. CDR1 and CDR2 from the germline V gene are MNHEY and SMNVEV (reference sequence). This CDR3 is built from 13 residues. CDR3 sequence: CASSYSLFQPQHF. CDR3 DNA: TGTGCCAGCAGCTACTCCTTATTTCAGCCCCAGCATTTT.

The chain has TRBV5-1 and TRBJ2-5; the match to TRBD1 covers 7 bases. Trimming cost V 3 bases and J 3 bases; bases outside gene matches: 8. Germline CDR1 reads SGHRS; CDR2 reads YFSETQ. CDR3 length: 15 amino acids. The DNA of the CDR3 is TGCGCCAGCAGCTGGGGTGGACAGGTTGAAGAGACCCAGTACTTC. Protein product: CASSWGGQVEETQYF.

The chain couples TRBV6-5 to TRBJ1-6; D unresolved. V dropped 2 bases and J dropped 10 bases, with 15 bases sitting between them. This CDR3 spans 15 amino acids. The V gene's germline CDR1 is MNHEY and CDR2 SVGAGI. CDR3 nucleotide sequence: TGTGCCAGCAGTTACGGGAGTCCACTGAACTCACCCCTCCACTTT. Translation gives CASSYGSPLNSPLHF.

The chain links TRBV6-6 to TRBJ2-3, with a weak D call TRBD1 (6 bases). This CDR3 region has 14 residues. CDR1 and CDR2 from the germline V gene are MNHNY and SVGAGI (reference sequence). V was trimmed by 6 bases and J by 2 bases, leaving 12 bases between them. The CDR3 sequence: CASRRTEATDTQYF. CDR3 in DNA: TGTGCCAGCAGACGGACAGAAGCCACAGATACGCAGTATTTT.

This clonotype occurred a few times. The chain is built from TRBV7-2 and TRBJ1-1; 8 bases are a match to TRBD1. The junction had 2 bases not matched to a gene; V was cut back by 1 base and J by 1 base. CDR1 and CDR2 (germline): SGHTA, FQGNSA. CDR3 length equals 15 residues. CDR3 in amino acids: CASSLGQGKNTEAFF. The CDR3 bases are TGTGCCAGCAGCTTAGGACAGGGGAAGAACACTGAAGCTTTCTTT.

In this sample, this clonotype turned up many times. CDR3 region: CASSLVERDAEQYF. DNA of the CDR3: TGTGCCAGCAGCTTAGTCGAACGGGATGCCGAGCAGTACTTC. The gene calls are TRBV7-8 and TRBJ2-7; TRBD2 might be the D (5 bases). The V gene lost 1 base and the J gene lost 6 bases, with 13 bases spanning the gap. Germline V gives CDR1 SGHVS, CDR2 FQNEAQ. CDR3 length: 14 amino acids.

This clonotype was counted only a few times. The genes are TRBV29-1 and TRBJ2-1, with 9 bases aligning to TRBD1. This CDR3 comprises 14 residues. Looked up from germline, CDR1 is SQVTM and CDR2 is ANQGSEA. V was pared by 2 bases and J by 2 bases, with 1 base of the junction left unmatched. CDR3 DNA sequence: TGCAGCGTTGAACGACAGGGGGCCTACAATGAGCAGTTCTTC. It codes for CSVERQGAYNEQFF.

Many counts were recorded for this clonotype. The chain uses TRBV4-1 and TRBJ2-2; TRBD2 aligns across 9 bases. Germline V gene lookup returns CDR1 MGHRA and CDR2 YSYEKL. The length of the CDR3 is 19 residues. J was trimmed by 5 bases and V by 1 base; bases with no gene match: 14. CDR3 region: CASSQVSKAGGRGTGELFF. Written as DNA, the CDR3 is TGCGCCAGCAGCCAAGTTTCGAAAGCGGGAGGTAGAGGAACCGGGGAGCTGTTTTTT.

This clonotype showed up many times. V usage is TRBV7-2 and J usage is TRBJ1-4; tentative D call: TRBD1 (5 bases). Trimming removed 2 bases at V and 7 bases at J, with 8 bases between. The CDR3 is made up of 13 amino acids. Germline CDR1 is SGHTA and CDR2 is FQGNSA. The CDR3 nucleotides read TGTGCCAGCAGCTTATGGGGGGTTGAAAAACTGTTTTTT. Its protein product is CASSLWGVEKLFF.

In this sample, this clonotype turned up many times. J is TRBJ1-5 and V is TRBV19, with TRBD1 matching over 7 bases. Germline-derived CDR1 and CDR2 are LNHDA and SQIVND (reference sequence). The CDR3 is 14 amino acids. The V gene end was trimmed by 4 bases and the J gene end by 9 bases; junction bases not matched to a gene: 9. CDR3 nucleotide sequence: TGTGCCAGTAGTACAACAGGGGATACCGGGCCCCAGCATTTT. Translated: CASSTTGDTGPQHF.

This clonotype was recorded many times. The chain carries TRBV12-5 and TRBJ2-1; 9 bases match TRBD2. V gave up 3 bases and J gave up 4 bases; unmatched junction bases: 4. Germline assignment: CDR1 LGHNT and CDR2 FRNRAP. The CDR3 covers 15 residues. CDR3 loop: CASGFFLAGYNEQFF. The CDR3 DNA reads TGTGCTAGTGGTTTTTTCCTAGCGGGGTACAATGAGCAGTTCTTC. The variable domain in full, with the rest retrieved from reference TRBV12-5 and TRBJ2-1, is DARVTQTPRHKVTEMGQEVTMRCQPILGHNTVFWYRQTMMQGLELLAYFRNRAPLDDSGMPKDRFSAEMPDATLATLKIQPSEPRDSAVYFCASGFFLAGYNEQFFGPGTRLTVL.

Many counts were recorded for this clonotype. The V and J genes are TRBV7-2 and TRBJ2-7; TRBD2 aligns across 9 bases. The germline gives CDR1 SGHTA, CDR2 FQGNSA. The junction had 9 bases not matched to a gene; V was cut back by 1 base and J by 5 bases. There are 16 residues in the CDR3. This CDR3 reads CASSLGGSGRRNEQYF. CDR3 nucleotides: TGTGCCAGCAGCTTAGGTGGTAGCGGGAGACGGAACGAGCAGTACTTC.

At least ten counts were recorded for this clonotype. The V gene is TRBV7-2, the J gene TRBJ1-5, with a weak D call TRBD1 (5 bases). The CDR3 sequence is 15 residues long. V dropped 1 base and J dropped 5 bases, with 12 bases sitting between them. CDR1 is SGHTA and CDR2 is FQGNSA in the germline V gene. The CDR3 spells CASSLVGGRDQPQHF. The DNA of the CDR3 is TGTGCCAGCAGCTTAGTTGGGGGAAGGGATCAGCCCCAGCATTTT.

V and J are TRBV18 and TRBJ2-5; 8 bases fit TRBD2. CDR3 length: 15 amino acids. Trimming at V came to 3 bases and at J to 2 bases, leaving 5 bases not matched to a gene. Germline V gene sequence: CDR1 KGHSH, CDR2 LQKENI. CDR3 DNA: TGTGCCAGCTCACCCCGTTCGGGGGGGCAAGAGACCCAGTACTTC. Amino acid sequence: CASSPRSGGQETQYF.

This clonotype has at least ten counts. The chain has TRBV11-3 and TRBJ2-4; D could derive from TRBD1 or TRBD2 (6 bases each). CDR3 length: 14 amino acids. Germline lookup yields CDR1 SGHNT and CDR2 YENEEA. V lost 1 base and J 5 bases, leaving 9 bases between the germline ends. The CDR3 sequence is CASSLVGGQNIQYF. CDR3 nucleotides: TGTGCCAGCAGCTTAGTAGGGGGGCAAAACATTCAGTACTTC.

The chain uses TRBV5-4 and TRBJ2-1; no clear D gene. Per the germline V gene, CDR1 is SGHNT and CDR2 is YYREEE (reference sequence). The CDR3 runs to 14 residues. The V gene lost 0 bases and the J gene lost 6 bases, with 10 bases spanning the gap. DNA for the CDR3: TGTGCCAGCAGCTTGGAGACCTCCGCCAATGAGCAGTTCTTC. Its protein is CASSLETSANEQFF.

Many counts were recorded for this clonotype. The chain links TRBV11-2 to TRBJ2-1; 13 bases agree with TRBD2. The CDR3 extends over 16 amino acids. Losses at the gene ends were 5 bases for V and 3 bases for J; bases not matched to a gene: 4. Looked up from germline, CDR1 is SGHAT and CDR2 is FQNNGV. CDR3 sequence reads: CASSPGTSGIYNEQFF. The CDR3 nucleotides are TGTGCCAGCAGCCCGGGGACTAGCGGGATCTACAATGAGCAGTTCTTC.

V is TRBV7-2 and J is TRBJ2-6; D is possibly TRBD1 or TRBD2 (5 bases each). Germline lookup yields CDR1 SGHTA and CDR2 FQGNSA. The ends were cut back, 4 bases at V and 2 bases at J, with 12 bases in the middle. The CDR3 contains 16 residues. Here the CDR3 DNA reads TGTGCCAGCAGCTCGGGACCGGCCACTGGGGCCAACGTCCTGACTTTC. Translated: CASSSGPATGANVLTF.

This clonotype came up a few times. This chain uses TRBV6-6 with TRBJ1-5; D is undetermined. Per the germline V gene, CDR1 is MNHNY and CDR2 is SVGAGI (reference sequence). Trimming cost V 2 bases and J 4 bases, with 18 bases left between them. This CDR3 region has 17 residues. The CDR3 spells CASSYHASTAENQPQHF. The CDR3 coding sequence is TGTGCCAGCAGTTACCACGCGTCCACAGCTGAAAATCAGCCCCAGCATTTT.